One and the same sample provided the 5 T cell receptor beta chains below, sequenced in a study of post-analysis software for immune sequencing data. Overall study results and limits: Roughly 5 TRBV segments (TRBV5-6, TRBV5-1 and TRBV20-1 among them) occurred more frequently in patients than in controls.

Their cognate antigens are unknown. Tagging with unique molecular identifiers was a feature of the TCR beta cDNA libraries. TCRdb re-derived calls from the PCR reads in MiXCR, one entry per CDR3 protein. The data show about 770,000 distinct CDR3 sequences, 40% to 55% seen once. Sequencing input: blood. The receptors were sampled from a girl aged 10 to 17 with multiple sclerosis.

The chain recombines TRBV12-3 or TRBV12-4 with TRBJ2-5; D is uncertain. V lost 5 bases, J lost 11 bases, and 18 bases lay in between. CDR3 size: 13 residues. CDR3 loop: CASSPSTYNEQYF. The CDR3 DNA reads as TGTGCCAGCAGTCCCTCCACGTACAATGAGCAGTACTTC.

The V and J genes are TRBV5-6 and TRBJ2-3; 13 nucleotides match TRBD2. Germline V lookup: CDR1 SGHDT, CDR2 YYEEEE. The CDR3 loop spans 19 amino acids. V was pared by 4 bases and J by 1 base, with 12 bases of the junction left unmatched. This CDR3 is CASSRDGTSGTPGTDTQYF. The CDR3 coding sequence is TGTGCCAGCAGCCGAGATGGGACTAGCGGGACCCCGGGCACAGATACGCAGTATTTT. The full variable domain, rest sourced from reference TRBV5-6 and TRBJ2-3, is DAGVTQSPTHLIKTRGQQVTLRCSPKSGHDTVSWYQQALGQGPQFIFQYYEEEERQRGNFPDRFSGHQFPNYSSELNVNALLLGDSALYLCASSRDGTSGTPGTDTQYFGPGTRLTVL.

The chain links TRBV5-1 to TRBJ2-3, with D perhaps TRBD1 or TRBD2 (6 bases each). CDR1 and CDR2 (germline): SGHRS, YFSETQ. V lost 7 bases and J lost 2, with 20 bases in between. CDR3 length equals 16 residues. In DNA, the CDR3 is TGCGCCAGCGGCTCCCCCCCCGGGGGCCTCACAGATACGCAGTATTTT. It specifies CASGSPPGGLTDTQYF. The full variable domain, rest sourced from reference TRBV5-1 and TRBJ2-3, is KAGVTQTPRYLIKTRGQQVTLSCSPISGHRSVSWYQQTPGQGLQFLFEYFSETQRNKGNFPGRFSGRQFSNSRSEMNVSTLELGDSALYLCASGSPPGGLTDTQYFGPGTRLTVL.

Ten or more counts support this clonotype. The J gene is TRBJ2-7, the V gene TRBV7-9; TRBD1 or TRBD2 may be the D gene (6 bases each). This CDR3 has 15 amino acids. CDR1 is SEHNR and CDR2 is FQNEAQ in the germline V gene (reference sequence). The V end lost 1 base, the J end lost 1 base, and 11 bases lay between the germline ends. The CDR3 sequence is CASSLVGGGSYEQYF. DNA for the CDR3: TGTGCCAGCAGCTTAGTGGGGGGCGGATCCTACGAGCAGTACTTC.

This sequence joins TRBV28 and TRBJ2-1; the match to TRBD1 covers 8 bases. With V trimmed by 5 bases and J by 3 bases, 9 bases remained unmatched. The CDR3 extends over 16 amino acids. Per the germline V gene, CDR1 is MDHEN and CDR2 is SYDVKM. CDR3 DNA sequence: TGTGCCAGCAGTCCGGGTCTCGGACAGGGCTACAATGAGCAGTTCTTC. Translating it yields CASSPGLGQGYNEQFF.